Below are 27 T cell receptor beta chains sequenced from a single sample in a study of CD8 T cells in acute hepatitis C reinfection. Regarding time point: naive CD8 control sorted from an acute-time-point sample. Measured with immunoSEQ multiplex PCR; TCRdb has only the in-frame clones, and not every one. Among tens of thousands of clones listed, 70% to 90% were seen once. The sample was naive CD8+ T cells from PBMCs. Source of these receptors: a woman aged 18-35 years who spontaneously cleared hepatitis C infection.

The chain recombines TRBV29-1 with TRBJ1-1, with no clear D. The CDR3 loop spans 13 amino acids. Germline CDR1 and CDR2: SQVTM and ANQGSEA. The ends were cut back, 1 base at V and 2 bases at J, with 8 bases in the middle. The CDR3 region has the DNA TGCAGCGTTGAAGGGGGAGAAAACACTGAAGCTTTCTTT. As protein: CSVEGGENTEAFF. Full variable domain (outside the CDR3, taken from reference TRBV29-1 and TRBJ1-1): SAVISQKPSRDICQRGTSLTIQCQVDSQVTMMFWYRQQPGQSLTLIATANQGSEATYESGFVIDKFPISRPNLTFSTLTVSNMSPEDSSIYLCSVEGGENTEAFFGQGTRLTVV.

This chain joins TRBV15 and TRBJ1-4, with D maybe TRBD1 (5 bases). The CDR3 contains 15 residues. Looked up from germline, CDR1 is LNHNV and CDR2 is YYDKDF (reference sequence). V lost 0 bases and J 8 bases, leaving 13 bases between the germline ends. CDR3 sequence (DNA): TGTGCCACCAGCAGAGATCGCGGGCAGGGAGAAAAACTGTTTTTT. It encodes CATSRDRGQGEKLFF.

The J gene is TRBJ2-3, the V gene TRBV19; the D call may be TRBD1 or TRBD2 (5 bases each). Germline lookup yields CDR1 LNHDA and CDR2 SQIVND (reference sequence). The CDR3 has 13 residues. Deletions cut 0 bases from V and 11 bases from J, with 12 bases between. The CDR3 sequence: CASSIDPGTRQYF. The CDR3 DNA is TGTGCCAGTAGTATAGATCCTGGGACCAGGCAGTATTTT.

The V gene is TRBV7-9, the J gene TRBJ1-5; D is undetermined. Trimming left V 3 bases short and J 7 bases short, with 7 bases between. The CDR3 is 12 residues long. Per the germline V gene, CDR1 is SEHNR and CDR2 is FQNEAQ (reference sequence). This CDR3 reads CASSLEGQPQHF. CDR3 bases: TGTGCCAGCAGCTTGGAAGGGCAGCCCCAGCATTTT.

The chain recombines TRBV6-5 with TRBJ2-6; D remains unclear. V was trimmed by 5 bases and J by 2 bases, leaving 4 bases between them. This CDR3 has 13 residues. Germline CDR1 reads MNHEY; CDR2 reads SVGAGI. The chain's CDR3 is CASSGPGANVLTF. As DNA, the CDR3 is TGTGCCAGCAGTGGCCCTGGGGCCAACGTCCTGACTTTC.

The chain links TRBV7-3 to TRBJ2-1; D remains unclear. In germline, CDR1 is SGHTA, CDR2 FQGTGA. Trimming stripped 5 bases from V and 6 bases from J, with 5 bases between. The CDR3 is made up of 11 amino acids. CDR3 residues: CASSALNEQFF. Written as DNA, the CDR3 is TGTGCCAGCAGCGCCCTCAATGAGCAGTTCTTC.

This sequence joins TRBV11-2 and TRBJ2-1; D is perhaps TRBD1 (5 bases). The CDR3 totals 17 residues. CDR1 SGHAT and CDR2 FQNNGV come from the germline V gene. V lost 0 bases, J lost 0 bases, and 12 bases lay in between. CDR3 nucleotides: TGTGCCAGCAGCTTAGATAGCCTAGACAGCTCCTACAATGAGCAGTTCTTC. This translates into CASSLDSLDSSYNEQFF.

The V and J genes are TRBV7-8 and TRBJ1-1; 7 bases fit TRBD1. This CDR3 region has 16 residues. Germline values: CDR1 SGHVS, CDR2 FQNEAQ. V shed 1 base and J 6 bases; nucleotides not matched to a gene: 11. The CDR3 is CASSLGVDRVFAEAFF. The CDR3 DNA reads as TGTGCCAGCAGCTTAGGAGTCGACAGGGTGTTCGCTGAAGCTTTCTTT.

The count of this clone is one. This chain links TRBV27 with TRBJ2-5, with a weak D call TRBD1 (5 bases). The germline V gene encodes CDR1 MNHEY and CDR2 SMNVEV (reference sequence). Trimming left V 1 base short and J 2 bases short, with 14 bases between. CDR3 length: 16 amino acids. This CDR3 reads CASSLYRGSTQETQYF. The CDR3 region has the DNA TGTGCCAGCAGTTTATATAGGGGAAGCACGCAAGAGACCCAGTACTTC.

This chain connects TRBV7-8 to TRBJ2-2, with D hard to call. CDR3 length: 21 residues. V lost 1 base and J lost 5, with 29 bases in between. Germline CDR1 is SGHVS and CDR2 is FQNEAQ. The CDR3 spells CASSLVSLQRLGTRWTGELFF. In DNA, the CDR3 is TGTGCCAGCAGCTTAGTTTCTCTCCAACGATTAGGCACGAGGTGGACCGGGGAGCTGTTTTTT.

V and J are TRBV7-9 and TRBJ2-7; D ambiguous. The germline V gene has CDR1 SEHNR and CDR2 FQNEAQ (reference sequence). Trimming removed 5 bases from V and 2 bases from J, with 22 bases in between. The CDR3 is made up of 17 amino acids. The DNA for the CDR3 is TGTGCCAGCAGCGCACTTTTGGGTGGGTCAGGAACCTACGAGCAGTACTTC. It is translated as CASSALLGGSGTYEQYF.

This chain uses TRBV9 with TRBJ1-5, with D unclear. The CDR3 covers 15 residues. Germline CDR1 reads SGDLS; CDR2 reads YYNGEE. V was clipped by 4 bases and J by 3 bases, with 14 bases between them. This CDR3 is CASSSTLPFNQPQHF. As DNA, the CDR3 is TGTGCCAGCAGCTCCACCCTTCCTTTCAATCAGCCCCAGCATTTT.

This chain uses TRBV7-8 with TRBJ2-1; D is unresolved. From germline, CDR1 is SGHVS and CDR2 FQNEAQ. Trimming stripped 2 bases from V and 6 bases from J, with 5 bases between. This CDR3 has 12 amino acids. The CDR3: CASSLIGNEQFF. CDR3 sequence (DNA): TGTGCCAGCAGCTTAATAGGCAATGAGCAGTTCTTC.

The chain recombines TRBV25-1 with TRBJ2-7, with TRBD2 matching over 8 bases. CDR3 length: 14 residues. The ends lost 8 bases at V and 1 base at J; junction bases unmatched: 7. Germline V gives CDR1 MGHDK, CDR2 SYGVNS. CDR3 nucleotide sequence: TGTGCCAGCGAACCTACTAGCGGTTCCTACGAGCAGTACTTC. It is translated as CASEPTSGSYEQYF.

This sequence joins TRBV29-1 and TRBJ2-3; 7 bases fit TRBD1. The germline gives CDR1 SQVTM, CDR2 ANQGSEA. The CDR3 has 13 residues. V lost 7 bases to trimming and J lost 2 bases; unmatched junction nucleotides: 6. CDR3 DNA sequence: TGCAGCGAGACCCAGGGGGTCACAGATACGCAGTATTTT. Translating gives CSETQGVTDTQYF.

The chain is built from TRBV2 and TRBJ1-1; D unresolved. Germline CDR1 is SNHLY and CDR2 is FYNNEI. V shed 3 bases and J shed 0 bases, with 11 bases lying between them. This CDR3 has 15 amino acids. The CDR3: CASSEEAGMNTEAFF. The CDR3 DNA reads as TGTGCCAGCAGTGAGGAGGCGGGCATGAACACTGAAGCTTTCTTT. Looking up the rest from reference TRBV2 and TRBJ1-1 gives the full variable domain: EPEVTQTPSHQVTQMGQEVILRCVPISNHLYFYWYRQILGQKVEFLVSFYNNEISEKSEIFDDQFSVERPDGSNFTLKIRSTKLEDSAMYFCASSEEAGMNTEAFFGQGTRLTVV.

The chain joins TRBV4-1 to TRBJ2-2, with 10 bases lining up with TRBD2. V shed 0 bases, J shed 3 bases, and the junction held 7 bases outside the gene matches. This CDR3 is built from 18 residues. Per the germline V gene, CDR1 is MGHRA and CDR2 is YSYEKL. This CDR3 reads CASSQESLAGGYTGELFF. The CDR3 nucleotides are TGCGCCAGCAGCCAAGAGTCGTTAGCGGGAGGCTACACCGGGGAGCTGTTTTTT.

V gene TRBV7-2 combines with J gene TRBJ2-1; TRBD1 matches 7 bases. The CDR3 sequence is 15 residues long. Germline V CDR1 and CDR2: SGHTA, FQGNSA. The ends lost 5 bases at V and 8 bases at J; junction bases unmatched: 12. The CDR3 is CASSLRSTGADEQFF. The CDR3 DNA follows: TGTGCCAGCAGCCTCCGGTCTACAGGGGCCGATGAGCAGTTCTTC.

This clone appeared a few times. The chain recombines TRBV7-9 with TRBJ1-2; D is perhaps TRBD1 (6 bases). The V end was cut by 5 bases, the J end by 8 bases, with 21 bases between. CDR1 SEHNR and CDR2 FQNEAQ come from the germline V gene (reference sequence). This CDR3 comprises 15 residues. In nucleotides, the CDR3 is TGTGCCAGCAGCCCCTCACAGGGACCCCGGAAAGGCTACACCTTC. Translating it yields CASSPSQGPRKGYTF. The full variable domain, rest sourced from reference TRBV7-9 and TRBJ1-2, is DTGVSQNPRHKITKRGQNVTFRCDPISEHNRLYWYRQTLGQGPEFLTYFQNEAQLEKSRLLSDRFSAERPKGSFSTLEIQRTEQGDSAMYLCASSPSQGPRKGYTFGSGTRLTVV.

V and J are TRBV5-6 and TRBJ1-5, with D perhaps TRBD1 (5 bases). The CDR3 has 15 amino acids. V was clipped by 0 bases and J by 5 bases, with 12 bases between them. The germline V gene encodes CDR1 SGHDT and CDR2 YYEEEE. The CDR3 region is CASSLAGAVDQPQHF. DNA for the CDR3: TGTGCCAGCAGCTTGGCCGGGGCAGTTGATCAGCCCCAGCATTTT.

The chain carries TRBV11-1 and TRBJ2-3; tentatively, D is TRBD2 (5 bases). V was trimmed by 5 bases and J by 3 bases, leaving 9 bases between them. This CDR3 has 13 residues. Germline V CDR1 and CDR2: SGHAT, FQDESV (reference sequence). DNA of the CDR3: TGTGCCAGCAGCGGAGGATGGACAGATACGCAGTATTTT. This encodes CASSGGWTDTQYF.

The chain uses TRBV29-1 and TRBJ2-1, with a tentative D call TRBD2 (5 bases). From germline, CDR1 is SQVTM and CDR2 ANQGSEA. This CDR3 spans 12 amino acids. The V end was cut by 6 bases, the J end by 7 bases, with 13 bases between. The CDR3 sequence is CSVPLDGNEQFF. The CDR3, as DNA: TGCAGCGTCCCACTAGATGGGAATGAGCAGTTCTTC.

This clone has only one observation. The chain employs TRBV5-1 and TRBJ2-7; the D is unclear. CDR1 SGHRS and CDR2 YFSETQ come from the germline V gene. The length of the CDR3 is 16 residues. V was clipped by 3 bases and J by 1 base, with 17 bases between them. CDR3 sequence: CASSSRTTHISYEQYF. The CDR3 region has the DNA TGCGCCAGCAGCTCCCGCACCACCCACATATCCTACGAGCAGTACTTC.

The chain carries TRBV7-9 and TRBJ1-1; D is possibly TRBD1 (6 bases). Germline CDR1 and CDR2: SEHNR and FQNEAQ (reference sequence). Trimming left V 5 bases short and J 1 base short, with 11 bases between. The CDR3 length is 14 residues. As DNA, the CDR3 is TGTGCCAGCAGCCTGCAGGGGTCGAACACTGAAGCTTTCTTT. Translated, it gives CASSLQGSNTEAFF.

The CDR3 loop reads CASSVSPGGMYNEQFF. The CDR3, as DNA: TGTGCCAGCAGCGTTTCTCCGGGAGGGATGTACAATGAGCAGTTCTTC. V gene TRBV9 combines with J gene TRBJ2-1; 8 nucleotides align to TRBD2. Germline trimming cut 2 bases from V and 4 bases from J; bases unmatched to any gene: 8. CDR3 length: 16 amino acids. The germline gives CDR1 SGDLS, CDR2 YYNGEE.

The chain couples TRBV7-9 to TRBJ2-3; a possible D gene is TRBD1 (6 bases). V shed 5 bases and J shed 1 base, with 10 bases lying between them. The germline CDR1 and CDR2 sequences are SEHNR and FQNEAQ (reference sequence). CDR3 length: 14 residues. The CDR3 protein is CASSRTAGTDTQYF. The CDR3 nucleotides are TGTGCCAGCAGCAGGACAGCAGGCACAGATACGCAGTATTTT.

This clone was detected only once. The V gene is TRBV30, the J gene TRBJ2-1; a weak D match, TRBD2 (5 bases). V shed 2 bases and J shed 6 bases, with 11 bases lying between them. Germline lookup yields CDR1 GTSNPN and CDR2 SVGIG (reference sequence). This CDR3 is 13 amino acids long. The CDR3 reads CAWSRGSSNEQFF. CDR3 nucleotide sequence: TGTGCCTGGAGTAGAGGGAGTAGCAATGAGCAGTTCTTC.